The subject of this entry is one T cell receptor (beta chain). Assembly of TCR beta libraries relied on iRepertoire HTBI primers together with Arm-PCR of CDR3 regions. TCRdb independently ran MiXCR on the multiplex PCR reads; one entry per CDR3 protein. The sample carries approximately 400,000 distinct CDR3 sequences, approximately 12% recorded once. Per the germline V gene, CDR1 is SNHLY and CDR2 is FYNNEI. V trimming: 6 bases; J trimming: 6 bases; junction bases outside the gene matches: 10. This CDR3 spans 16 amino acids. The time point: newly diagnosed GD, antithyroid drugs for less than 3 months. RNA extracted from PBMCs served as the sequencing template. The entry originates in a study of regulatory T cells in long-lasting Graves disease. This sample was also put to use in a study of T cells in Graves' hyperthyroidism and ophthalmopathy.

The J gene is TRBJ2-1, the V gene TRBV2, with 11 bases matching TRBD1. This receptor was taken from a woman aged 18 to 35 with Graves disease. The specimen comprised peripheral blood mononuclear cells (PBMCs), sampled at new diagnosis, from a patient treated with antithyroid drugs. CDR3 sequence reads: CASSRLGTGGFNEQFF. The CDR3 region has the DNA TGTGCCAGCAGCCGCCTTGGGACAGGGGGTTTCAATGAGCAGTTCTTC.